This T cell receptor (beta chain) is drawn from a study of CD8 T cells in Susac syndrome. Study results and limitations: The study acknowledged a relatively small number of individuals in its TCR sequencing and HLA analysis.

Sequencing of TCR beta, carried out with a high-throughput approach, was applied to CD8+ and CD4+ T cells from the blood. Negative isolation was used for CD8+ and CD4+ T cells, and FACS enrichment was applied to TEMRA cells. Remarks on this clonotype: What it binds is not known.

This CDR3 has 14 amino acids. The junction had 7 bases not matched to a gene; V was cut back by 6 bases and J by 3 bases. Germline V gives CDR1 DFQATT, CDR2 SNEGSKA (reference sequence). Roughly 0.45 to 1 ug RNA was reverse transcribed with random hexamers. A multiplex approach, immunoSEQ multiplex PCR, amplified TCR beta CDR3 across 54 Vbeta and 13 Jbeta. Each CDR3 protein gets one entry after TCRdb re-called the immunoSEQ multiplex PCR reads with MiXCR. The data show over 350,000 distinct CDR3 sequences, with more than 80% seen just once and approximately 0.12% held by the top ten. The chain carries TRBV20-1 and TRBJ2-3, with 9 bases that match TRBD2. The TCR originated in a human donor with multiple sclerosis. The sequenced sample consisted of CD8+ T cells from PBMCs. Written as DNA, the CDR3 is TGCAGTGCCGTAGCGGGGGTCAGGACAGATACGCAGTATTTT. Translating gives CSAVAGVRTDTQYF.